This paragraph covers one T cell receptor (beta chain) sequence. Its antigen is as yet unknown. TCRdb used MiXCR to reprocess the reads, holding one entry per CDR3 protein. The sample gives about 60,000 distinct CDR3 sequences, 60% to 80% of which show up once; less than 2% is in the top ten. The germline V gene has CDR1 SGHTA and CDR2 FQGNSA. The V and J ends lost 5 bases and 5 bases, in that order; junction bases with no gene match: 11. There are 15 residues in the CDR3. These data belong to a study of type 1 regulatory T cells. General observations from the study: Type 1 regulatory T cells had a more restricted TCR repertoire than non-type 1 regulatory T cells.

The source of this sequence is a human donor in good health. The source material was cultured non-Tr1 T cells, either the whole culture or a sorted T cell fraction (not recorded which). The chain carries TRBV7-2 and TRBJ2-7; 8 nucleotides agree with TRBD1. The CDR3 nucleotides read TGTGCCAGCAGCAGGACTGGACAGGGTAGCGACGAGCAGTACTTC. It is translated as CASSRTGQGSDEQYF.